This passage covers 16 T cell receptor beta chains from one sample sequenced in a study of shared clonotypes between healthy human individuals. Clones were sequenced by immunoSEQ multiplex PCR, and TCRdb holds only the in-frame ones, with some missing. The sample contains around 690,000 clones, about 90% of which appear only once. Sequencing input: memory CD8+ T cells from PBMCs. The sample's subset: CD45RO+ cells pooled with CCR7-negative TemRA cells. Every receptor here comes from a man younger than 30 in good health. Some clones in this sample may be carry-over from other donors' samples.

This sequence joins TRBV28 and TRBJ2-7; perhaps TRBD1 as D (6 bases). V lost 10 bases and J lost 0, with 13 bases in between. This CDR3 spans 13 amino acids. Per germline, CDR1 MDHEN and CDR2 SYDVKM. The DNA of the CDR3 is TGTGCCATAACACAGGGTTACTCCTACGAGCAGTACTTC. As protein: CAITQGYSYEQYF. The full variable domain, rest sourced from reference TRBV28 and TRBJ2-7, is DVKVTQSSRYLVKRTGEKVFLECVQDMDHENMFWYRQDPGLGLRLIYFSYDVKMKEKGDIPEGYSVSREKKERFSLILESASTNQTSMYLCAITQGYSYEQYFGPGTRLTVT.

The rearrangement links TRBV28 to TRBJ2-7, with TRBD1 matching 8 bases. Germline V gene lookup returns CDR1 MDHEN and CDR2 SYDVKM. J gave up 2 bases and V 1 base, and 10 bases lay outside the gene matches. The CDR3 loop spans 17 amino acids. CDR3 amino acids: CASSLSPDREVPYEQYF. The CDR3 nucleotides are TGTGCCAGCAGTTTATCCCCGGACAGGGAAGTCCCCTACGAGCAGTACTTC. Based on the CDR3 plus reference TRBV28 and TRBJ2-7, the full variable domain is DVKVTQSSRYLVKRTGEKVFLECVQDMDHENMFWYRQDPGLGLRLIYFSYDVKMKEKGDIPEGYSVSREKKERFSLILESASTNQTSMYLCASSLSPDREVPYEQYFGPGTRLTVT.

The V gene is TRBV27, the J gene TRBJ2-1, with D unclear. V was clipped by 3 bases and J by 7 bases, with 10 bases between them. Germline V CDR1 and CDR2: MNHEY, SMNVEV (reference sequence). The length of the CDR3 is 13 residues. The CDR3: CASSFRPKNEQFF. The CDR3 DNA reads TGTGCCAGCAGTTTTCGACCCAAAAATGAGCAGTTCTTC.

As regards this clone: Other DNA sequences in this specimen translate into the identical CDR3. The gene calls are TRBV7-9 and TRBJ1-2, with 10 nucleotides matching TRBD1. V lost 5 bases to trimming and J lost 3 bases; unmatched junction nucleotides: 3. The CDR3 sequence is 14 residues long. Germline V gives CDR1 SEHNR, CDR2 FQNEAQ (reference sequence). CDR3 coding DNA: TGTGCCAGCAGCCCAGGGACAGGGGACTATGGCTACACCTTC. Translation gives CASSPGTGDYGYTF.

This clone has more than one count but fewer than ten. V and J are TRBV25-1 and TRBJ2-7; D is uncertain. Germline loops: CDR1 MGHDK, CDR2 SYGVNS. The CDR3 spans 12 residues. V shed 4 bases and J shed 6 bases, with 10 bases lying between them. The chain's CDR3 is CASSVSLFEQYF. The DNA of the CDR3 is TGTGCCAGCAGTGTTTCCCTCTTCGAGCAGTACTTC.

The rearrangement links TRBV15 to TRBJ2-7, with D possibly TRBD1 on 5 matching bases. The V and J ends lost 0 bases and 2 bases respectively, with 14 bases between them. CDR1 is LNHNV and CDR2 is YYDKDF in the germline V gene (reference sequence). The CDR3 sequence is 16 residues long. CDR3: CATSRDQKRQTYEQYF. The CDR3 nucleotides are TGTGCCACCAGCAGAGATCAGAAGAGACAGACCTACGAGCAGTACTTC.

This clone appeared a few times. J is TRBJ1-5 and V is TRBV4-2; D may be TRBD1 (5 bases). The length of the CDR3 is 14 residues. Germline V CDR1 and CDR2: LGHNA, YNFKEQ. V dropped 4 bases and J dropped 4 bases, with 11 bases sitting between them. CDR3 sequence reads: CASSPTRGNQPQHF. CDR3 DNA sequence: TGTGCCAGCAGCCCAACCCGGGGGAATCAGCCCCAGCATTTT.

The rearrangement links TRBV6-5 to TRBJ1-1; weak D call: TRBD1 (6 bases). V gave up 4 bases and J gave up 2 bases, with 17 bases separating them. Germline lookup yields CDR1 MNHEY and CDR2 SVGAGI. The CDR3 is 16 amino acids. The CDR3 nucleotides read TGTGCCAGCAGTTGGGAGGGATGGGGACAAAACACTGAAGCTTTCTTT. It codes for CASSWEGWGQNTEAFF.

This clone was seen only once. V usage is TRBV27 and J usage is TRBJ2-2; the match to TRBD2 covers 9 bases. This CDR3 has 17 amino acids. The V segment lost 1 base and the J segment 7 bases; nucleotides outside the gene matches: 10. Germline V gene data show CDR1 as MNHEY and CDR2 as SMNVEV (reference sequence). The CDR3 region is CASSLLHRASGVGELFF. The CDR3 nucleotides read TGTGCCAGCAGTTTATTACACCGGGCTAGCGGGGTCGGGGAGCTGTTTTTT.

The gene calls are TRBV7-3 and TRBJ2-2; 7 bases match TRBD1. CDR3 length: 15 amino acids. J was trimmed by 5 bases and V by 8 bases; bases with no gene match: 11. Looked up from germline, CDR1 is SGHTA and CDR2 is FQGTGA. The CDR3 here is CASPLSGQSTGELFF. The CDR3 DNA is TGTGCCAGCCCACTGTCGGGACAGAGTACCGGGGAGCTGTTTTTT.

This clone was seen a few times. The V call is TRBV28, the J call TRBJ2-7; TRBD2 matches 8 bases. From germline, CDR1 is MDHEN and CDR2 SYDVKM. The CDR3 sequence is 20 residues long. Trimming removed 2 bases from V and 5 bases from J; junction bases left unmatched: 23. CDR3: CASSLPGPLGSREGLDEQYF. In DNA, the CDR3 is TGTGCCAGCAGTTTACCAGGTCCCCTAGGAAGCCGGGAGGGCCTGGACGAGCAGTACTTC.

The chain joins TRBV29-1 to TRBJ2-7; 12 bases agree with TRBD2. The V segment lost 6 bases and the J segment 1 base; nucleotides outside the gene matches: 4. Germline V gene lookup returns CDR1 SQVTM and CDR2 ANQGSEA. The length of the CDR3 is 14 residues. CDR3 nucleotide sequence: TGCAGCGTCCCCCTAGCGGGAGGGTCCTACGAGCAGTACTTC. As protein: CSVPLAGGSYEQYF.

This sequence joins TRBV12-5 and TRBJ2-3, with D perhaps being TRBD1 or TRBD2 (6 bases each). The CDR3 contains 15 residues. The V and J ends lost 5 bases and 1 base respectively, with 13 bases between them. CDR1 LGHNT and CDR2 FRNRAP come from the germline V gene. CDR3 sequence reads: CASGPPGGRTDTQYF. For the CDR3, the DNA is TGTGCTAGTGGTCCTCCCGGGGGCCGCACAGATACGCAGTATTTT.

The sample holds one count of this clone. The rearrangement joins TRBV5-4 to TRBJ2-1; either TRBD1 or TRBD2 may supply D (6 bases each). V was pared by 3 bases and J by 1 base, with 20 bases between. This CDR3 contains 18 residues. The germline CDR1 and CDR2 sequences are SGHNT and YYREEE (reference sequence). The CDR3 region is CASSSRGRAPFSYNEQFF. CDR3 bases: TGTGCCAGCAGCTCCCGGGGGCGGGCTCCGTTTTCCTACAATGAGCAGTTCTTC.

This clone was recorded once. CDR3 in DNA: TGCGCCAGCAGCCAAGGGTCTGCTAGCGGGGGCACAGATACGCAGTATTTT. Its protein product is CASSQGSASGGTDTQYF. V usage is TRBV4-3 and J usage is TRBJ2-3; TRBD2 matches at 9 bases. Per germline, CDR1 LGHNA and CDR2 YSLEER. Trimming cost V 1 base and J 1 base; bases outside gene matches: 6. This CDR3 spans 17 amino acids.

Comment on this clone: This sample includes further DNA sequences coding for the same CDR3. The chain uses TRBV5-1 and TRBJ2-1; no clear D. V dropped 0 bases and J dropped 6 bases, with 4 bases sitting between them. Germline values: CDR1 SGHRS, CDR2 YFSETQ. This CDR3 is 12 amino acids long. The CDR3 is CASSLGGNEQFF. The CDR3 DNA reads as TGCGCCAGCAGCTTGGGGGGCAATGAGCAGTTCTTC. The full variable domain, with the rest looked up from reference TRBV5-1 and TRBJ2-1, is KAGVTQTPRYLIKTRGQQVTLSCSPISGHRSVSWYQQTPGQGLQFLFEYFSETQRNKGNFPGRFSGRQFSNSRSEMNVSTLELGDSALYLCASSLGGNEQFFGPGTRLTVL.